This TCR beta chain was sequenced in a study of sequential checkpoint blockade in melanoma. Study as a whole: Both treatment sequences were followed by maintenance nivolumab.

A few counts support this clone. Its antigen remains unidentified. Study findings and constraints: PD-L1 staining and CD8+ counts, not mutational load, tracked tumor T-cell clonality.

Germline CDR1 reads LGHNT; CDR2 reads FRNRAP. The CDR3 is 13 residues long. Assay: immunoSEQ multiplex PCR; the TCRdb copy retains only in-frame clones and omits some. The repertoire includes over 2,000 clones, about 25% of them detected once, and about 9.4% sits in the top ten. Documented treatment: randomized to nivolumab then ipilimumab (arm A) or the reverse (arm B). The sequenced sample was tumor tissue (inferred from file names), obtained from a patient given nivolumab and ipilimumab in sequence. This TCR was recovered from a human donor with melanoma. The chain is built from TRBV12-5 and TRBJ1-1, with D unresolved. The CDR3 loop reads CASNGDMNTEAFF. In DNA form, the CDR3 reads TGTGCCAGCAACGGCGACATGAACACTGAAGCTTTCTTT.